The present T cell receptor beta chain was sequenced within a study of shared clonotypes between healthy human individuals. V shed 8 bases and J 14 bases; nucleotides not matched to a gene: 19. The CDR3 is made up of 15 amino acids. CDR1 and CDR2 (germline): MNHNS, SASEGT. Concerning this clone itself: What it recognizes is unknown.

Whole-study results and caveats: Limited genetic and exposure-history diversity came from having few donors.

At a deep level, the assay was run. Original processing notes: ImmunoSEQ yielded junction-only sequences lacking quality scores, so filtering differed. The table came from immunoSEQ multiplex PCR; TCRdb's copy has only in-frame clones and leaves some out. V, J and clone size were drawn from that table, and D and trimming were deduced from the DNA. The sample yields hundreds of thousands of clones, roughly 79% seen once. Every one of the donors was a Caucasian adult that lived in Nashville, Tennessee. The chain uses TRBV6-1 and TRBJ2-1, with TRBD1 matching over 9 bases. What was sequenced was PBMCs. This sequence originates from a woman in her forties in good health. Some clones in this sample may be carry-over from other donors' samples. The DNA for the CDR3 is TGTGCCAGCTCGGAGATAACAGGGGGCGGGGGTGTGAAGTTCTTC. As protein: CASSEITGGGGVKFF.